The subject of this entry is one T cell receptor (beta chain). TCRdb's copy holds only in-frame clones and misses some; the assay was immunoSEQ multiplex PCR. There are some 90,000 clones in the sample; 80% to 90% occur only once, and roughly 15% lies in the top ten. This CDR3 contains 16 residues. V dropped 0 bases and J dropped 5; count of bases not matched to a gene: 7. The germline V gene has CDR1 MGHRA and CDR2 YSYEKL. This sample was included in a study of T cells in localized non-small cell lung cancer. The clonotype originates from a man aged 40 to 70 with stage I squamous cell lung carcinoma. This rearrangement joins TRBV4-1 to TRBJ2-7, with 10 bases lining up with TRBD2. The sample in question was peripheral blood, obtained before any cancer treatment. CDR3 sequence: CASSQDQAGGPDEQYF. In DNA form, the CDR3 reads TGCGCCAGCAGCCAAGATCAAGCGGGGGGGCCCGACGAGCAGTACTTC.